This T cell receptor (beta chain) was documented in a study of post-analysis software for immune sequencing data. Study as a whole: Recorded subtypes: relapsing-remitting, secondary progressive, progressive-relapsing; some patients unannotated. General observations from the study: F measure grouped same-batch samples tightly together. Comparison of patients with controls showed a handful of TRBV segments more frequent in patients, TRBV5-6, TRBV5-1 and TRBV20-1 among them. Controls significantly exceeded multiple sclerosis patients in normalized Chao1 diversity.

To note about this clonotype: What it recognizes is unknown.

Sequencing libraries made from TCR beta cDNA carried unique molecular identifiers. Each batch of 1 to 10 million T cells produced approximately 470,000 cDNA molecules. Each CDR3 protein is one row after TCRdb ran MiXCR on the PCR reads. The sample has hundreds of thousands of distinct CDR3 sequences; 25% to 30% are singletons. The CDR3 totals 13 residues. The V end lost 3 bases, the J end lost 3 bases, and 9 bases lay between the germline ends. Germline V gene data show CDR1 as DFQATT and CDR2 as SNEGSKA (reference sequence). The sequenced sample consisted of blood. The sequence was collected from a girl aged 5 to 17 with multiple sclerosis. J is TRBJ1-5 and V is TRBV20-1, with D perhaps TRBD1 (5 bases). DNA of the CDR3: TGCAGTGCTAGGCGGGGACCCAATCAGCCCCAGCATTTT. As protein: CSARRGPNQPQHF.